The following is a T cell receptor (beta chain) sequence with its context. As yet, its antigen is unknown. Libraries were prepared by immunoSEQ multiplex PCR; TCRdb keeps only in-frame clonotypes and omits some of them. The sample lists about 130,000 clones, more than 70% occurring once. The sample belongs to a study of T cell responses to AZD1222 COVID-19 vaccine. Study-wide results and limits: Unmutated regions of variants are reportedly targeted by nearly half of spike-specific TCRs. Females outnumbered males among donors, who were mostly white British; clonal diversity was possibly underestimated. CD4 TCRs covered the whole spike, strongest at regions 160-218 and 743-854.

The CDR3 covers 15 residues. J was trimmed by 2 bases and V by 8 bases; bases with no gene match: 11. Germline V CDR1 and CDR2: SNHLY, FYNNEI. The sequencing here drew on peripheral blood, taken on day 0 of AZD1222 vaccination. This chain joins TRBV2 and TRBJ2-7; TRBD1 matches at 8 bases. The clonotype comes from an adult in good health. The CDR3 nucleotides read TGTGCCAGCCAACAGGGGGTGTTCGGGACCTACGAGCAGTACTTC. This gives the protein CASQQGVFGTYEQYF.